These T cell receptor beta chains were read from a single sample in a study of beta chain features in type 1 diabetes. Only in-frame clones appear in the TCRdb table, and some are missing; sequencing was by immunoSEQ multiplex PCR. Of over 300,000 clones listed, over 7% are singletons. The sequenced sample consisted of central memory CD4+ T cells from blood. The source of these receptors is a young man with type 1 diabetes. The CDR3 runs from the conserved cysteine through the conserved F or W. Fields, in order: V gene, J gene, CDR3 protein.

V gene: TRBV2; J gene: TRBJ1-2; CDR3 protein: CASSTGNYGYTF
V gene: TRBV14; J gene: TRBJ1-6; CDR3 protein: CASSHHGGGSPLHF
V gene: TRBV5-4; J gene: TRBJ2-3; CDR3 protein: CASSLYSGPSTDTQYF
V gene: TRBV7-2; J gene: TRBJ2-5; CDR3 protein: CASSFGVQETQYF
V gene: TRBV5-4; J gene: TRBJ2-3; CDR3 protein: CASSGDRGFRTDTQYF
V gene: TRBV21-1; J gene: TRBJ2-7; CDR3 protein: CASGGSEQYF
V gene: TRBV10-2; J gene: TRBJ2-5; CDR3 protein: CASSDPLQSFQETQYF
V gene: TRBV28; J gene: TRBJ1-5; CDR3 protein: CASTEGSGNQPQHF
V gene: TRBV7-9; J gene: TRBJ1-4; CDR3 protein: CASSLGGRDGGEKLFF
V gene: TRBV7-9; J gene: TRBJ2-5; CDR3 protein: CASSRTGQETQYF
V gene: TRBV9; J gene: TRBJ1-2; CDR3 protein: CASSASGQGDYGYTF
V gene: TRBV7-9; J gene: TRBJ1-1; CDR3 protein: CASSQREENTEAFF
V gene: TRBV25-1; J gene: TRBJ1-4; CDR3 protein: CASSAWGGNEKLFF
V gene: TRBV30; J gene: TRBJ2-1; CDR3 protein: CAWRIRAGRNEQFF
V gene: TRBV7-9; J gene: TRBJ1-6; CDR3 protein: CASSLGGPNSPLHF
V gene: TRBV29-1; J gene: TRBJ2-5; CDR3 protein: CSVVGGEYQETQYF
V gene: TRBV2; J gene: TRBJ2-5; CDR3 protein: CASREGPAGETQYF
V gene: TRBV7-9; J gene: TRBJ2-3; CDR3 protein: CASSLLGDTQYF
V gene: TRBV9; J gene: TRBJ2-5; CDR3 protein: CASSVAARGTETQYF
V gene: TRBV19; J gene: TRBJ1-5; CDR3 protein: CASSTAQGAGNQPQHF
V gene: TRBV9; J gene: TRBJ2-3; CDR3 protein: CASSVAALAGVDTQYF
V gene: TRBV4-3; J gene: TRBJ2-7; CDR3 protein: CASSQEPGSSYEQYF
V gene: TRBV9; J gene: TRBJ2-7; CDR3 protein: CASSAGTSGSYEQYF
V gene: TRBV18; J gene: TRBJ1-5; CDR3 protein: CASSAGTGDQPQHF
V gene: TRBV4-3; J gene: TRBJ2-3; CDR3 protein: CASSQRGGTDTQYF
V gene: TRBV19; J gene: TRBJ1-2; CDR3 protein: CASSIMFGDGYTF
V gene: TRBV5-4; J gene: TRBJ2-1; CDR3 protein: CASSRDRDPQFF
V gene: TRBV5-1; J gene: TRBJ2-5; CDR3 protein: CASSRGQETQYF
V gene: TRBV6-1; J gene: TRBJ1-4; CDR3 protein: CASSVQGVLNEKLFF
V gene: TRBV10-3; J gene: TRBJ2-3; CDR3 protein: CAVAGTGADTQYF
V gene: TRBV21-1; J gene: TRBJ1-5; CDR3 protein: CASSKEGASGGNQPQHF
V gene: TRBV9; J gene: TRBJ2-1; CDR3 protein: CASSSHWQINEQFF
V gene: TRBV5-1; J gene: TRBJ2-2; CDR3 protein: CAGRQGANTGELFF
V gene: TRBV5-6; J gene: TRBJ2-2; CDR3 protein: CASSLALGLAGNTGELFF
V gene: TRBV6-6; J gene: TRBJ1-1; CDR3 protein: CASSLTGGDTEAFF
V gene: TRBV4-3; J gene: TRBJ2-5; CDR3 protein: CASSQEWTGGVETQYF
V gene: TRBV20-1; J gene: TRBJ2-5; CDR3 protein: CSARAQETQYF
V gene: TRBV7-2; J gene: TRBJ2-5; CDR3 protein: CASSIAGETQYF
V gene: TRBV7-2; J gene: TRBJ1-2; CDR3 protein: CASSLGQGYGYTF
V gene: TRBV5-6; J gene: TRBJ2-5; CDR3 protein: CASSSRETQYF
V gene: TRBV10-1; J gene: TRBJ2-7; CDR3 protein: CASSESSGHISEQYF